Here is one T cell receptor beta chain with its context. The antigen remains undetermined. This CDR3 contains 14 residues. Trimming cost V 6 bases and J 4 bases; bases outside gene matches: 9. Germline loops: CDR1 SGHRS, CDR2 YFSETQ. cDNA came from about 0.5 to 1 ug RNA primed by random hexamers. It was immunoSEQ multiplex PCR that amplified TCR beta CDR3 across 54 Vbeta and 13 Jbeta. TCRdb reprocessed the immunoSEQ multiplex PCR reads via MiXCR and lists one record per CDR3 protein. Of roughly 200,000 distinct CDR3 sequences listed, under 97% are singletons. The entry originates in a study of CD8 T cells in Susac syndrome. General study results and limits: It was acknowledged by the study that relatively few individuals were included in its TCR sequencing and HLA analysis.

Sequencing was done on a sample of CD4+ T cells from PBMCs. The genes are TRBV5-1 and TRBJ1-2; TRBD1 aligns across 7 bases. This receptor was identified in a human donor with multiple sclerosis. The CDR3 region has the DNA TGCGCCAGCAATCCGAACTGGGACAGCTATGGCTACACCTTC. It specifies CASNPNWDSYGYTF. The variable domain in full, with the rest retrieved from reference TRBV5-1 and TRBJ1-2, is KAGVTQTPRYLIKTRGQQVTLSCSPISGHRSVSWYQQTPGQGLQFLFEYFSETQRNKGNFPGRFSGRQFSNSRSEMNVSTLELGDSALYLCASNPNWDSYGYTFGSGTRLTVV.